The 8 T cell receptor beta chains in this list originate from one sample, sequenced in a study of shared clonotypes between healthy human individuals. The method was immunoSEQ multiplex PCR; TCRdb's version includes in-frame clones alone and lacks a portion of them. The sample yields roughly 2.5 million clones, roughly nine tenths seen once. The sequenced sample consisted of naive CD4+ T cells sorted from blood. Subset: CD45RA+ positively selected. The receptors come from a man aged 18 to 29 in good health.

The V call is TRBV9, the J call TRBJ2-3; D unresolved. The germline V and J ends were trimmed by 4 bases and 4 bases, with 10 bases remaining between them. This CDR3 has 13 amino acids. The germline CDR1 and CDR2 sequences are SGDLS and YYNGEE. The CDR3 spells CASSISLSDTQYF. In nucleotides, the CDR3 is TGTGCCAGCAGCATAAGTCTCTCAGATACGCAGTATTTT.

The rearrangement joins TRBV18 to TRBJ2-7, with unresolved D. The CDR3 length is 13 residues. Germline CDR1 and CDR2: KGHSH and LQKENI. V lost 3 bases to trimming and J lost 6 bases, with 12 bases between them. The CDR3 loop reads CASSPQAETEQYF. CDR3 DNA: TGTGCCAGCTCACCCCAAGCAGAGACCGAGCAGTACTTC.

The chain has TRBV19 and TRBJ1-4; 7 bases fit TRBD1. V lost 4 bases and J lost 5; bases outside the gene matches: 7. Looked up from germline, CDR1 is LNHDA and CDR2 is SQIVND (reference sequence). This CDR3 has 15 residues. The CDR3 coding sequence is TGTGCCAGTAGTACAGGGACAGCAATCAATGAAAAACTGTTTTTT. It specifies CASSTGTAINEKLFF.

The rearrangement links TRBV4-3 to TRBJ2-7, with D unresolved. The CDR3 covers 15 residues. Per germline, CDR1 LGHNA and CDR2 YSLEER. V was cut by 0 bases and J by 3 bases, with 12 bases left in between. CDR3 in DNA: TGCGCCAGCAGCCAAGATGGGCTAGACTTCTACGAGCAGTACTTC. Protein sequence: CASSQDGLDFYEQYF.

The CDR3 DNA follows: TGTGCCAGTTCCCCACTAGGACAGAAGAACTACGAGCAGTACTTC. Translation: CASSPLGQKNYEQYF. The chain employs TRBV10-3 and TRBJ2-7, with D perhaps TRBD1 (6 bases). From germline, CDR1 is ENHRY and CDR2 SYGVKD. The CDR3 has 15 amino acids. Trimming left V 10 bases short and J 3 bases short, with 22 bases between.

This chain links TRBV2 with TRBJ2-3, with 9 bases aligning to TRBD1. Germline CDR1 reads SNHLY; CDR2 reads FYNNEI. J was trimmed by 0 bases and V by 4 bases; bases with no gene match: 2. The CDR3 has 15 residues. CDR3 in amino acids: CASSGQGVSTDTQYF. For the CDR3, the DNA is TGTGCCAGCAGTGGACAGGGGGTGAGCACAGATACGCAGTATTTT. The variable domain in full, completed from reference TRBV2 and TRBJ2-3, reads EPEVTQTPSHQVTQMGQEVILRCVPISNHLYFYWYRQILGQKVEFLVSFYNNEISEKSEIFDDQFSVERPDGSNFTLKIRSTKLEDSAMYFCASSGQGVSTDTQYFGPGTRLTVL.

This clone appeared a single time. This chain joins TRBV13 and TRBJ1-3, with D possibly TRBD1 on 6 matching bases. Trimming left V 4 bases short and J 4 bases short, with 14 bases between. There are 15 residues in the CDR3. Germline V lookup: CDR1 PRHDT, CDR2 FYEKMQ (reference sequence). Here the CDR3 DNA reads TGTGCCAGCAGCTCATCACAGGGATACGGAAACACCATATATTTT. This sequence encodes CASSSSQGYGNTIYF. Full variable domain (outside the CDR3, taken from reference TRBV13 and TRBJ1-3): AAGVIQSPRHLIKEKRETATLKCYPIPRHDTVYWYQQGPGQDPQFLISFYEKMQSDKGSIPDRFSAQQFSDYHSELNMSSLELGDSALYFCASSSSQGYGNTIYFGEGSWLTVV.

The chain has TRBV28 and TRBJ2-7, with D perhaps matching TRBD2 (6 bases). The length of the CDR3 is 13 residues. Per the germline V gene, CDR1 is MDHEN and CDR2 is SYDVKM. Trimming removed 6 bases at V and 1 base at J, with 10 bases between. CDR3 protein: CASSWDFSYEQYF. The CDR3 region has the DNA TGTGCCAGCAGCTGGGACTTTTCCTACGAGCAGTACTTC.